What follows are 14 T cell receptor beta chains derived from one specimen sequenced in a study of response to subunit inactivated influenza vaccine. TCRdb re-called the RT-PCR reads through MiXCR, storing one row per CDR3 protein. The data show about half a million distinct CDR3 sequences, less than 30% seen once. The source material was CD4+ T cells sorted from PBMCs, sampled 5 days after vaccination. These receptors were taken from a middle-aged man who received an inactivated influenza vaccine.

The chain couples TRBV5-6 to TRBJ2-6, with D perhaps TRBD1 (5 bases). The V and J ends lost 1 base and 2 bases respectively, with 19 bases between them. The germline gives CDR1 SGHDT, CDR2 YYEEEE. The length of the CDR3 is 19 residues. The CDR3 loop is CASSLLSPAQDTGANVLTF. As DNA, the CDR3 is TGTGCCAGCAGCTTGCTCAGCCCGGCGCAGGACACTGGGGCCAACGTCCTGACTTTC.

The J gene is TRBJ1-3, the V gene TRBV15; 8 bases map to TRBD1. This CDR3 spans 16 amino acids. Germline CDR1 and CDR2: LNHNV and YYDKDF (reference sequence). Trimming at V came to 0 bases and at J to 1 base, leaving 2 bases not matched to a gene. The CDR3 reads CATSRDQGASGNTIYF. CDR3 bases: TGTGCCACCAGCAGAGATCAGGGGGCGTCTGGAAACACCATATATTTT.

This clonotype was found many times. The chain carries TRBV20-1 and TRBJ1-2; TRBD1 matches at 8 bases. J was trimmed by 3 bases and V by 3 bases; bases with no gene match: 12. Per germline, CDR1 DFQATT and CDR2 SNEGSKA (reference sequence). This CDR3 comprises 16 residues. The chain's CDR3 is CSASGRAGGLDYGYTF. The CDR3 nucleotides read TGCAGTGCTAGTGGGAGGGCAGGGGGCTTGGACTATGGCTACACCTTC.

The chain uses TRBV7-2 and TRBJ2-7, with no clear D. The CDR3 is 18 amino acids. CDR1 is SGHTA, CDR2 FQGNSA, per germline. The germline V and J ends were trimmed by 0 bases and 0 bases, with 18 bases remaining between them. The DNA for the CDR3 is TGTGCCAGCAGCTTAGCGTCGGCGACTTTGGGTTCCTCCTACGAGCAGTACTTC. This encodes CASSLASATLGSSYEQYF.

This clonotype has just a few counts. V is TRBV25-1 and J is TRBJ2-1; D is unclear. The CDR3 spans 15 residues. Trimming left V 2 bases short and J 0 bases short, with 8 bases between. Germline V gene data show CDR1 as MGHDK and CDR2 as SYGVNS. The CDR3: CASSEGPYSYNEQFF. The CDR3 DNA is TGTGCCAGCAGTGAAGGGCCCTACTCCTACAATGAGCAGTTCTTC.

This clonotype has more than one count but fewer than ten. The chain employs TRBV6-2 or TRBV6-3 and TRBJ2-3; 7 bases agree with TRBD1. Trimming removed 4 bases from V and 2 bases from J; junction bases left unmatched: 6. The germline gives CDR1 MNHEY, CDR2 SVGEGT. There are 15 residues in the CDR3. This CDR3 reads CASSSHRGITDTQYF. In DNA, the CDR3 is TGTGCCAGCAGTTCCCACAGGGGAATCACAGATACGCAGTATTTT.

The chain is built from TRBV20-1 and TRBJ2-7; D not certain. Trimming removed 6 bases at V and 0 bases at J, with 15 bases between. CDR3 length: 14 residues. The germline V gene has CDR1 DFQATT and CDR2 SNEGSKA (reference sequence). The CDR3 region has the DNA TGCAGTGCAGTCCCTCCTAGGCGCTCCTACGAGCAGTACTTC. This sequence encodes CSAVPPRRSYEQYF.

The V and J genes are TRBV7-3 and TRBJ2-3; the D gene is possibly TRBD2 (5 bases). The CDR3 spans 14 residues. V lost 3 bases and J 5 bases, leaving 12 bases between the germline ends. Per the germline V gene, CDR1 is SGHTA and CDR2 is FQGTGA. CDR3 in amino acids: CASSLGGRVDTQYF. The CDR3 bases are TGTGCCAGCAGCTTGGGCGGGCGGGTAGATACGCAGTATTTT.

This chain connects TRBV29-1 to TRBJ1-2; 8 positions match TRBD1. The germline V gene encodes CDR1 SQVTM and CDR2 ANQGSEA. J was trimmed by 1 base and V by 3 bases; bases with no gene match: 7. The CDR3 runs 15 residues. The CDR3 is CSVEGRGRGNYGYTF. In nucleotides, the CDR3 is TGCAGCGTTGAGGGCAGGGGGCGCGGTAACTATGGCTACACCTTC.

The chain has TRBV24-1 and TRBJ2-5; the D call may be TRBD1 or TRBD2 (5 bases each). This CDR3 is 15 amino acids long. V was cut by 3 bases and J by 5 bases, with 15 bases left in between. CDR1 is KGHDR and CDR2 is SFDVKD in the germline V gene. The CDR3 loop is CATSDQQGRRETQYF. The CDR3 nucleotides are TGTGCCACCAGTGATCAGCAGGGACGTCGTGAGACCCAGTACTTC.

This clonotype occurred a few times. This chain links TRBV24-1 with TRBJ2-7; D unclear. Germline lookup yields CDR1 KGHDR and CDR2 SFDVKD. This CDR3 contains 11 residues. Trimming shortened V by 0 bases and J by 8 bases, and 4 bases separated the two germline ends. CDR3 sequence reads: CATSDLTKQYF. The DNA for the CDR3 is TGTGCCACCAGTGATTTGACGAAGCAGTACTTC.

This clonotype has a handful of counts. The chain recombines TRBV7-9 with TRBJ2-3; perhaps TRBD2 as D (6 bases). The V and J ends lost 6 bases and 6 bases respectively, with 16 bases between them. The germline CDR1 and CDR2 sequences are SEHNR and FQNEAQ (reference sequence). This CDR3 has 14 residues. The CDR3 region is CASRPTAGSDTQYF. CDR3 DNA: TGTGCCAGCAGACCGACCGCGGGGTCCGATACGCAGTATTTT.

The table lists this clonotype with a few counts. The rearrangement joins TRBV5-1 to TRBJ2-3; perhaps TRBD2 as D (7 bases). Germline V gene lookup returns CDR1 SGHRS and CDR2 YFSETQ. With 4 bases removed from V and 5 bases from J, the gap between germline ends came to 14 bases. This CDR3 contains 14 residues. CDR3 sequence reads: CASSPRGGGDTQYF. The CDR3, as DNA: TGCGCCAGCAGCCCCCGGGGAGGGGGAGATACGCAGTATTTT.

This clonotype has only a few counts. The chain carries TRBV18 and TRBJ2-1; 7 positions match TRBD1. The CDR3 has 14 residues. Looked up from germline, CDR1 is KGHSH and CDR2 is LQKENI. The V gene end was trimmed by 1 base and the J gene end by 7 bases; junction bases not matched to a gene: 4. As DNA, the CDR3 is TGTGCCAGCTCACCACTAGACAGGGAGAATGAGCAGTTCTTC. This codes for CASSPLDRENEQFF.